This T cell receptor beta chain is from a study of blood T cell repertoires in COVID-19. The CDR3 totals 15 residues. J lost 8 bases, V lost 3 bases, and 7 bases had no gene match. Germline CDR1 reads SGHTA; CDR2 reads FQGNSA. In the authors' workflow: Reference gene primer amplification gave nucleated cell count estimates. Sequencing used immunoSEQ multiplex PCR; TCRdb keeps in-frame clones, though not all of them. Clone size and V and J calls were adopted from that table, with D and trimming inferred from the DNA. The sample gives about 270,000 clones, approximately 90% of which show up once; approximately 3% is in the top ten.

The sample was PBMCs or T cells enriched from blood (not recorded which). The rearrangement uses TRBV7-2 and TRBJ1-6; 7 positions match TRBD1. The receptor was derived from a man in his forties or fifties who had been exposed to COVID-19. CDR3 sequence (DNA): TGTGCCAGCAGCTTTATCACAGGGGTTCATTCACCCCTCCACTTT. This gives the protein CASSFITGVHSPLHF.